This TCR beta chain was found in a study of cytomegalovirus exposure and HLA in healthy donors. V was shortened by 3 bases and J by 6 bases, with 17 bases between the two germline ends. The CDR3 covers 15 residues. Germline V gene lookup returns CDR1 SEHNR and CDR2 FQNEAQ (reference sequence). PCR used 60 Vbeta primers and 13 Jbeta primers. Sequenced by immunoSEQ multiplex PCR; TCRdb stores in-frame clones only, minus some. The sample has around 170,000 clones, around 78% seen once. This TCR came from a woman aged 40 to 50 in good health and CMV-seropositive. The sample comprised PBMCs. The chain employs TRBV7-9 and TRBJ1-1, with D perhaps matching TRBD1 (6 bases). CDR3 DNA: TGTGCCAGCAGCTTCCCTACAGGGATAGGGGCTGAAGCTTTCTTT. It translates to CASSFPTGIGAEAFF.